Below are 25 T cell receptor beta chains sequenced from a single sample in a study of cytotoxic CD8 clonotypes in ibrutinib-treated CLL. Here immunoSEQ multiplex PCR was the method, and the copy in TCRdb shows in-frame clones only, minus some. The sample yields roughly 97,000 clones, around four fifths seen once. Sequences were derived from PBMCs, sampled after 12 months of ibrutinib treatment. The receptors shown here come from a human donor with chronic lymphocytic leukemia.

This chain joins TRBV9 and TRBJ1-1, with D possibly TRBD1 on 6 matching bases. The length of the CDR3 is 15 residues. V lost 4 bases and J lost 0, with 13 bases in between. Germline CDR1 reads SGDLS; CDR2 reads YYNGEE. CDR3 bases: TGTGCCAGCAGCCCGGGACATTCGGTGAACACTGAAGCTTTCTTT. It translates to CASSPGHSVNTEAFF. Full variable domain (rest looked up from reference TRBV9 and TRBJ1-1): DSGVTQTPKHLITATGQRVTLRCSPRSGDLSVYWYQQSLDQGLQFLIQYYNGEERAKGNILERFSAQQFPDLHSELNLSSLELGDSALYFCASSPGHSVNTEAFFGQGTRLTVV.

The chain combines TRBV11-3 with TRBJ2-3; 7 nucleotides line up with TRBD1. The CDR3 length is 16 residues. V lost 3 bases to trimming and J lost 2 bases; unmatched junction nucleotides: 8. Germline values: CDR1 SGHNT, CDR2 YENEEA. The CDR3 here is CASSLGMTGLTDTQYF. The DNA for the CDR3 is TGTGCCAGCAGCTTGGGGATGACAGGGCTCACAGATACGCAGTATTTT.

This clone showed up just a few times. The gene calls are TRBV5-1 and TRBJ1-2; no definite D call. V was pared by 4 bases and J by 3 bases, with 7 bases between. The CDR3 runs to 12 residues. Germline CDR1 is SGHRS and CDR2 is YFSETQ. The CDR3 region is CASSRGDYGYTF. The CDR3, as DNA: TGCGCCAGCAGCCGGGGTGACTATGGCTACACCTTC.

The V gene is TRBV5-1, the J gene TRBJ1-2; 7 nucleotides agree with TRBD1. Germline loops: CDR1 SGHRS, CDR2 YFSETQ. CDR3 length: 14 amino acids. Germline trimming cut 0 bases from V and 6 bases from J; bases unmatched to any gene: 5. CDR3 bases: TGCGCCAGCAGCTTGGGACAGGGCTGGGATGGCTACACCTTC. As protein: CASSLGQGWDGYTF.

This clone was recorded a few times. The same CDR3 arises from other DNA sequences in this sample as well. V gene TRBV6-6 combines with J gene TRBJ1-6; perhaps TRBD1 as D (5 bases). Germline V gene sequence: CDR1 MNHNY, CDR2 SVGAGI (reference sequence). The CDR3 runs 14 residues. Trimming removed 6 bases from V and 7 bases from J, with 13 bases in between. The CDR3 bases are TGTGCCAGCAGCCACCCAGGGAACAATTCACCCCTCCACTTT. Its protein product is CASSHPGNNSPLHF.

V is TRBV12-5 and J is TRBJ2-1; TRBD2 aligns across 11 bases. Germline CDR1 is LGHNT and CDR2 is FRNRAP. Trimming took 4 bases from V and 6 from J; bases not matched to a gene: 5. The CDR3 extends over 15 amino acids. The CDR3 loop is CASGSSGGRSNEQFF. CDR3 sequence (DNA): TGTGCTAGTGGTTCTAGCGGGGGGAGAAGCAATGAGCAGTTCTTC.

The chain carries TRBV18 and TRBJ2-1; 8 bases align to TRBD1. CDR1 KGHSH and CDR2 LQKENI come from the germline V gene. The CDR3 sequence is 17 residues long. J gave up 4 bases and V 3 bases, and 11 bases lay outside the gene matches. CDR3 amino acids: CASSPPGGQDHYNEQFF. In DNA, the CDR3 is TGTGCCAGCTCACCTCCTGGGGGACAGGACCATTACAATGAGCAGTTCTTC. Full variable domain (missing parts from reference TRBV18 and TRBJ2-1): NAGVMQNPRHLVRRRGQEARLRCSPMKGHSHVYWYRQLPEEGLKFMVYLQKENIIDESGMPKERFSAEFPKEGPSILRIQQVVRGDSAAYFCASSPPGGQDHYNEQFFGPGTRLTVL.

This clone was seen a few times. The rearrangement links TRBV5-5 to TRBJ1-1; D is ambiguous. Germline-derived CDR1 and CDR2 are SGHKS and YYEKEE (reference sequence). The CDR3 is 12 amino acids. V lost 4 bases and J 8 bases, leaving 12 bases between the germline ends. The CDR3 loop is CASSPGLVEAFF. CDR3 coding DNA: TGTGCCAGCAGCCCCGGTTTGGTCGAAGCTTTCTTT.

This clone was found once. The chain carries TRBV10-2 and TRBJ1-5, with TRBD1 as a possible D gene (5 bases). V lost 0 bases and J lost 6, with 12 bases in between. CDR1 and CDR2 from the germline V gene are WSHSY and SAAADI. The CDR3 runs 15 residues. Here the CDR3 reads CASSESEGRVQPQHF. Here the CDR3 DNA reads TGCGCCAGCAGTGAGTCAGAGGGCAGGGTTCAGCCCCAGCATTTT.

This clone was detected once. The chain employs TRBV9 and TRBJ2-2; D call uncertain. The V end lost 3 bases, the J end lost 7 bases, and 13 bases lay between the germline ends. This CDR3 is built from 14 residues. Germline V gene sequence: CDR1 SGDLS, CDR2 YYNGEE. The CDR3 nucleotides read TGTGCCAGCAGCGAAACACCGACCGACGGGGAGCTGTTTTTT. Encoded protein: CASSETPTDGELFF.

V and J are TRBV7-8 and TRBJ2-3, with 7 bases matching TRBD2. CDR1 and CDR2 (germline): SGHVS, FQNEAQ. J lost 0 bases, V lost 5 bases, and 8 bases had no gene match. This CDR3 is built from 16 residues. Here the CDR3 reads CASSTRGSGSTDTQYF. CDR3 DNA: TGTGCCAGCAGCACCCGTGGTAGCGGGAGCACAGATACGCAGTATTTT.

The rearrangement joins TRBV11-2 to TRBJ2-4; D is undetermined. The CDR3 consists of 13 residues. Germline V gives CDR1 SGHAT, CDR2 FQNNGV. Deletions cut 9 bases from V and 0 bases from J, with 9 bases between. The CDR3 bases are TGTGCCAGTCTTCCGCTAGCCAAAAACATTCAGTACTTC. The encoded protein is CASLPLAKNIQYF.

This clone is a singleton in its sample. J is TRBJ1-1 and V is TRBV6-5; tentative D call: TRBD1 (6 bases). This CDR3 has 13 residues. Germline V gene data show CDR1 as MNHEY and CDR2 as SVGAGI. V lost 5 bases and J lost 7, with 14 bases in between. The CDR3 protein is CASSAQGGGEAFF. The CDR3 DNA sequence: TGTGCCAGCAGTGCACAGGGAGGAGGTGAAGCTTTCTTT.

V and J are TRBV6-6 and TRBJ1-6; D is perhaps TRBD1 (5 bases). The CDR3 length is 13 residues. Germline V gives CDR1 MNHNY, CDR2 SVGAGI (reference sequence). V shed 8 bases and J shed 14 bases, with 19 bases lying between them. For the CDR3, the DNA is TGTGCCAGCCAAACCGGGACTTCCATAACCCTCCACTTT. It encodes CASQTGTSITLHF.

This clone was seen a handful of times. The chain combines TRBV7-9 with TRBJ2-7, with D perhaps assigned TRBD1 or TRBD2 (5 bases each). This CDR3 region has 13 residues. The V end was cut by 3 bases, the J end by 12 bases, with 18 bases between. CDR1 SEHNR and CDR2 FQNEAQ come from the germline V gene (reference sequence). The CDR3 region has the DNA TGTGCCAGCAGCTTCTCTGGGACGCTGGATCTGTACTTC. Its protein is CASSFSGTLDLYF.

The chain joins TRBV7-2 to TRBJ2-4; D remains ambiguous. V shed 2 bases and J shed 10 bases, with 12 bases lying between them. Germline CDR1 reads SGHTA; CDR2 reads FQGNSA. This CDR3 is 13 amino acids long. The CDR3 loop is CASSLSAPPIQYF. The CDR3 nucleotides are TGTGCCAGCAGCTTATCCGCACCCCCGATTCAGTACTTC. Full variable domain (rest looked up from reference TRBV7-2 and TRBJ2-4): GAGVSQSPSNKVTEKGKDVELRCDPISGHTALYWYRQSLGQGLEFLIYFQGNSAPDKSGLPSDRFSAERTGGSVSTLTIQRTQQEDSAVYLCASSLSAPPIQYFGAGTRLSVL.

The J gene is TRBJ2-2, the V gene TRBV7-2, with 11 bases that match TRBD1. Germline V gene sequence: CDR1 SGHTA, CDR2 FQGNSA. The CDR3 is made up of 16 amino acids. V gave up 5 bases and J gave up 2 bases; unmatched junction bases: 4. The CDR3 bases are TGTGCCAGCAGCCCCCGGACAGGGGGCAACACCGGGGAGCTGTTTTTT. This translates into CASSPRTGGNTGELFF.

This chain connects TRBV5-8 to TRBJ2-7, with TRBD1 matching 10 bases. Looked up from germline, CDR1 is SGHTS and CDR2 is YDEGEE. This CDR3 region has 16 residues. With V trimmed by 5 bases and J by 3 bases, 11 bases remained unmatched. CDR3 loop: CASRYGGTGVFYEQYF. The CDR3 region has the DNA TGTGCCAGCAGATACGGCGGGACAGGGGTTTTCTACGAGCAGTACTTC.

The chain couples TRBV20-1 to TRBJ1-2; D call uncertain. The CDR3 covers 11 residues. Germline CDR1 and CDR2: DFQATT and SNEGSKA (reference sequence). V lost 6 bases and J lost 2, with 7 bases in between. The CDR3: CSAPVNYGYTF. The DNA of the CDR3 is TGCAGTGCCCCCGTAAACTATGGCTACACCTTC.

The chain couples TRBV28 to TRBJ2-1; tentatively, D is TRBD1 (6 bases). The CDR3 extends over 11 amino acids. V was clipped by 5 bases and J by 13 bases, with 12 bases between them. Germline CDR1 is MDHEN and CDR2 is SYDVKM. The CDR3 reads CASSQQGRQFF. The DNA for the CDR3 is TGTGCCAGCAGTCAACAGGGTAGACAGTTCTTC.

The CDR3 nucleotides are TGTGCCAGCCTAGCCCCGGGACAGGGGTTAAAGCCCCAGCATTTT. Protein: CASLAPGQGLKPQHF. J is TRBJ1-5 and V is TRBV6-1; 10 bases line up with TRBD1. J gave up 8 bases and V 8 bases, and 12 bases lay outside the gene matches. Germline CDR1 is MNHNS and CDR2 is SASEGT. This CDR3 has 15 amino acids.

The gene calls are TRBV6-1 and TRBJ1-2; D uncertain. Trimming cost V 1 base and J 3 bases, with 9 bases left between them. CDR3 length: 14 residues. Germline V gene lookup returns CDR1 MNHNS and CDR2 SASEGT. CDR3 nucleotides: TGTGCCAGCAGTGAAGGGGTCAGACACTATGGCTACACCTTC. It encodes CASSEGVRHYGYTF.

The chain uses TRBV6-1 and TRBJ2-7; D unresolved. Trimming removed 7 bases from V and 0 bases from J, with 13 bases in between. The germline V gene has CDR1 MNHNS and CDR2 SASEGT. The CDR3 consists of 14 residues. The chain's CDR3 is CASKPEVYSYEQYF. As DNA, the CDR3 is TGTGCCAGCAAACCCGAAGTATACTCCTACGAGCAGTACTTC.

This clone was picked up one time. V usage is TRBV5-6 and J usage is TRBJ1-5, with D possibly TRBD1 on 5 matching bases. Trimming left V 3 bases short and J 6 bases short, with 13 bases between. The CDR3 length is 14 residues. Germline V gene lookup returns CDR1 SGHDT and CDR2 YYEEEE. The CDR3 nucleotides read TGTGCCAGCAGCTCGGGGCGCCTTAGTCAGCCCCAGCATTTT. Amino acid sequence: CASSSGRLSQPQHF.

DNA for the CDR3: TGCAGCGTTGAAGCCCAGCGGGGGAGCTCCTACAATGAGCAGTTCTTC. Residues: CSVEAQRGSSYNEQFF. V gene TRBV29-1 combines with J gene TRBJ2-1; TRBD2 aligns across 8 bases. Germline assignment: CDR1 SQVTM and CDR2 ANQGSEA. Trimming took 1 base from V and 0 from J; bases not matched to a gene: 5. CDR3 length: 16 amino acids.